This T cell receptor beta chain is from a study of T cells in Graves' hyperthyroidism and ophthalmopathy. This CDR3 contains 16 residues. J gave up 1 base and V 7 bases, and 14 bases lay outside the gene matches. The germline gives CDR1 DFQATT, CDR2 SNEGSKA (reference sequence). Researchers took RNA transcripts and amplified the TCR beta CDR3 regions from them. HTBI primers were the set used in a first-round RT-PCR of the TCR CDR3. MiXCR, applied by TCRdb to the multiplex PCR reads, yields one record per CDR3 protein. The profile covers more than 35,000 distinct CDR3 sequences, with roughly 49% appearing a single time and roughly a third taken by the ten largest.

Sequencing used peripheral blood or thyroid tissue (not recorded which). The chain is built from TRBV20-1 and TRBJ2-7; 9 nucleotides align to TRBD1. This receptor was taken from a woman aged 50 to 60 with Graves' hyperthyroidism. The CDR3: CSDRCRDRVRSYEQYF. The CDR3 DNA reads as TGCAGTGATAGGTGCCGGGACAGGGTACGATCCTACGAGCAGTACTTC.